Below, 24 T cell receptor beta chains from the same sample are listed, as sequenced in a study of blood T cell repertoires in COVID-19. Assay used: immunoSEQ multiplex PCR; TCRdb lists only in-frame clones, some missing. Among fewer than 70,000 clones listed, approximately 90% were seen once. The specimen sequenced was peripheral blood. The source is a human donor in a cohort sampled during active COVID-19.

This rearrangement joins TRBV14 to TRBJ2-1; 7 nucleotides match TRBD1. The length of the CDR3 is 16 residues. Germline values: CDR1 SGHDN, CDR2 FVKESK. After removal of 0 bases from V and 2 bases from J, the junction contained 4 bases not matched to a gene. The chain's CDR3 is CASSQDYGTAYNEQFF. CDR3 DNA sequence: TGTGCCAGCAGCCAAGATTATGGGACAGCCTACAATGAGCAGTTCTTC.

V is TRBV7-2 and J is TRBJ1-2; the D gene is possibly TRBD1 (5 bases). Germline CDR1 is SGHTA and CDR2 is FQGNSA. Trimming left V 2 bases short and J 5 bases short, with 15 bases between. The CDR3 is 15 amino acids. The CDR3 nucleotides are TGTGCCAGCAGCTTAACGCAGGGTCAAGCGTATGGCTACACCTTC. Amino acids: CASSLTQGQAYGYTF.

This chain joins TRBV7-3 and TRBJ2-5; 8 bases line up with TRBD1. The CDR3 contains 13 residues. Trimming removed 4 bases from V and 4 bases from J; junction bases left unmatched: 2. Germline CDR1 and CDR2: SGHTA and FQGTGA. In DNA form, the CDR3 reads TGTGCCAGCAGCTCTGACAGGGGAGAGACCCAGTACTTC. This gives the protein CASSSDRGETQYF. The full variable domain, completed using reference TRBV7-3 and TRBJ2-5, is GAGVSQTPSNKVTEKGKYVELRCDPISGHTALYWYRQSLGQGPEFLIYFQGTGAADDSGLPNDRFFAVRPEGSVSTLKIQRTERGDSAVYLCASSSDRGETQYFGPGTRLLVL.

This clone was seen a handful of times. This sequence joins TRBV4-3 and TRBJ1-6; TRBD1 is a possible D gene (5 bases). The CDR3 runs 18 residues. Per germline, CDR1 LGHNA and CDR2 YSLEER. Trimming stripped 0 bases from V and 1 base from J, with 13 bases between. Here the CDR3 reads CASSQDFYDRSYNSPLHF. CDR3 DNA: TGCGCCAGCAGCCAAGATTTTTACGACAGATCCTATAATTCACCCCTCCACTTT.

The chain carries TRBV19 and TRBJ1-5; D is possibly TRBD1 (5 bases). The CDR3 is 18 residues long. Germline values: CDR1 LNHDA, CDR2 SQIVND (reference sequence). Trimming left V 4 bases short and J 2 bases short, with 21 bases between. The CDR3 DNA is TGTGCCAGTAGTAAGGTGGCAGGGTGGGAAGTTCGCAATCAGCCCCAGCATTTT. Its translation: CASSKVAGWEVRNQPQHF.

This clone was picked up one time. V and J are TRBV19 and TRBJ2-2; D unclear. V was pared by 1 base and J by 2 bases, with 8 bases between. The V gene's germline CDR1 is LNHDA and CDR2 SQIVND (reference sequence). The CDR3 contains 15 residues. CDR3 nucleotide sequence: TGTGCCAGTAGTATAGTGGCTTTCAACACCGGGGAGCTGTTTTTT. Translation gives CASSIVAFNTGELFF.

The chain recombines TRBV19 with TRBJ2-7; 7 bases match TRBD2. V dropped 3 bases and J dropped 3; count of bases not matched to a gene: 5. This CDR3 comprises 14 residues. Germline lookup yields CDR1 LNHDA and CDR2 SQIVND (reference sequence). CDR3 protein: CASSISGGDYEQYF. Written as DNA, the CDR3 is TGTGCCAGTAGTATTTCTGGGGGGGACTACGAGCAGTACTTC.

The chain employs TRBV5-4 and TRBJ2-2, with D unresolved. Germline V lookup: CDR1 SGHNT, CDR2 YYREEE (reference sequence). Deletions cut 5 bases from V and 4 bases from J, with 21 bases between. This CDR3 comprises 17 residues. The DNA of the CDR3 is TGTGCCAGCAGTCCTGCCCCTACCGGGTTGAGCACCGGGGAGCTGTTTTTT. As protein: CASSPAPTGLSTGELFF.

The chain employs TRBV28 and TRBJ2-7, with TRBD2 matching over 11 bases. CDR3 length: 14 residues. V shed 5 bases and J 5 bases; nucleotides not matched to a gene: 5. CDR1 MDHEN and CDR2 SYDVKM come from the germline V gene. The CDR3: CASSPSGRTHEQYF. In nucleotides, the CDR3 is TGTGCCAGCAGTCCTAGCGGGAGGACCCACGAGCAGTACTTC. Full variable domain (remainder filled in from reference TRBV28 and TRBJ2-7): DVKVTQSSRYLVKRTGEKVFLECVQDMDHENMFWYRQDPGLGLRLIYFSYDVKMKEKGDIPEGYSVSREKKERFSLILESASTNQTSMYLCASSPSGRTHEQYFGPGTRLTVT.

The J gene is TRBJ2-7, the V gene TRBV29-1, with TRBD2 matching 8 bases. J gave up 4 bases and V 4 bases, and 3 bases lay outside the gene matches. This CDR3 is built from 12 residues. Germline-derived CDR1 and CDR2 are SQVTM and ANQGSEA. DNA for the CDR3: TGCAGCGTTGGCGGGAGGTATTACGAGCAGTACTTC. Amino acids: CSVGGRYYEQYF.

The chain combines TRBV13 with TRBJ1-1, with D unclear. V dropped 5 bases and J dropped 4 bases, with 11 bases sitting between them. The CDR3 covers 13 residues. Germline CDR1 reads PRHDT; CDR2 reads FYEKMQ (reference sequence). DNA for the CDR3: TGTGCCAGCAGCCTCGGAGCGGGCACTGAAGCTTTCTTT. Translated, it gives CASSLGAGTEAFF.

V and J are TRBV4-3 and TRBJ1-6; no reliable D call. Germline V lookup: CDR1 LGHNA, CDR2 YSLEER. Trimming pared 1 base from V and 13 bases from J, leaving 14 bases between. The CDR3 is 14 residues long. This CDR3 is CASSQGSTFRPLHF. The DNA of the CDR3 is TGCGCCAGCAGCCAAGGCTCCACGTTCAGGCCCCTCCACTTT.

V gene TRBV9 combines with J gene TRBJ2-3, with 13 bases aligning to TRBD2. Trimming at V came to 4 bases and at J to 1 base, leaving 6 bases not matched to a gene. This CDR3 is built from 17 residues. Germline V gene data show CDR1 as SGDLS and CDR2 as YYNGEE. DNA for the CDR3: TGTGCCAGCAGCCCCAGACTAGCGGGAGGACGCACAGATACGCAGTATTTT. It translates to CASSPRLAGGRTDTQYF.

The chain joins TRBV4-2 to TRBJ1-1; TRBD1 matches 8 bases. V trimming: 0 bases; J trimming: 5 bases; junction bases outside the gene matches: 5. This CDR3 has 15 amino acids. The germline V gene has CDR1 LGHNA and CDR2 YNFKEQ. CDR3 loop: CASSQETGVTTEAFF. The CDR3, as DNA: TGTGCCAGCAGCCAAGAGACAGGGGTAACTACTGAAGCTTTCTTT.

The V gene is TRBV5-5, the J gene TRBJ2-5; 8 bases match TRBD1. V lost 4 bases to trimming and J lost 5 bases; unmatched junction nucleotides: 7. Germline V CDR1 and CDR2: SGHKS, YYEKEE (reference sequence). The CDR3 has 14 amino acids. The CDR3 here is CASSIGQGWETQYF. The CDR3 coding sequence is TGTGCCAGCAGCATCGGACAGGGTTGGGAGACCCAGTACTTC.

This sequence joins TRBV3-1 (or the pseudogene TRBV3-2) and TRBJ2-5; 9 bases are shared with TRBD1. This CDR3 is 15 amino acids long. The trim removed 2 bases at V and 4 bases at J, leaving 5 bases unmatched. From germline, CDR1 is LGHDT and CDR2 YNNKEL (reference sequence). CDR3 region: CASSQPGTGIETQYF. CDR3 sequence (DNA): TGTGCCAGCAGCCAACCCGGGACAGGGATAGAGACCCAGTACTTC.

V and J are TRBV20-1 and TRBJ2-1, with D tentatively TRBD2 (6 bases). Per germline, CDR1 DFQATT and CDR2 SNEGSKA (reference sequence). Trimming took 6 bases from V and 6 from J, leaving 9 bases between them. The CDR3 has 11 amino acids. The CDR3: CSAASVNEQFF. In DNA form, the CDR3 reads TGCAGTGCCGCTAGCGTCAATGAGCAGTTCTTC.

This clone was found once. CDR3: CASSLAGGQPQHF. In DNA, the CDR3 is TGTGCCAGCTCCTTGGCGGGAGGGCAGCCCCAGCATTTT. V usage is TRBV27 and J usage is TRBJ1-5; no definite D call. The CDR3 runs to 13 residues. Trimming stripped 8 bases from V and 7 bases from J, with 15 bases between. Germline values: CDR1 MNHEY, CDR2 SMNVEV (reference sequence).

The chain is built from TRBV7-9 and TRBJ2-1, with 14 bases that match TRBD2. V shed 1 base and J 7 bases; nucleotides not matched to a gene: 12. The germline gives CDR1 SEHNR, CDR2 FQNEAQ (reference sequence). The CDR3 runs 19 residues. CDR3 nucleotide sequence: TGTGCCAGCAGCTTAGTGGAGGTGACTAGCGGGGGGGATTGGAATGAGCAGTTCTTC. Encoded protein: CASSLVEVTSGGDWNEQFF.

This sequence joins TRBV5-4 and TRBJ2-7; 7 bases fit TRBD2. This CDR3 has 15 residues. The J segment lost 4 bases and the V segment lost 0 bases, leaving 7 bases of the junction unmatched. CDR1 is SGHNT, CDR2 YYREEE, per germline (reference sequence). CDR3 DNA sequence: TGTGCCAGCAGCTTGGTGGGGGGGGGAGCGTACGAGCAGTACTTC. It specifies CASSLVGGGAYEQYF.

Here the CDR3 DNA reads TGTGCCAGCAGCTCGCGGGTCGGTGACTATGGCTACACCTTC. This gives the protein CASSSRVGDYGYTF. The chain joins TRBV6-5 to TRBJ1-2, with no clear D. V lost 6 bases and J 3 bases, leaving 14 bases between the germline ends. Germline values: CDR1 MNHEY, CDR2 SVGAGI. The CDR3 runs to 14 residues.

The chain combines TRBV14 with TRBJ2-2; 7 bases match TRBD2. Germline V lookup: CDR1 SGHDN, CDR2 FVKESK. CDR3 length: 16 residues. The J segment lost 4 bases and the V segment lost 5 bases, leaving 10 bases of the junction unmatched. In nucleotides, the CDR3 is TGTGCCAGCAGCGGGGAGGGTTCGATATTCACCGGGGAGCTGTTTTTT. It translates to CASSGEGSIFTGELFF.

The chain is built from TRBV5-1 and TRBJ1-4, with D possibly TRBD1 on 6 matching bases. Trimming took 1 base from V and 2 from J, leaving 6 bases between them. This CDR3 region has 14 residues. Germline CDR1 reads SGHRS; CDR2 reads YFSETQ. The CDR3 sequence: CASSLTGTNEKLFF. The CDR3 nucleotides are TGCGCCAGCAGCTTGACAGGGACTAATGAAAAACTGTTTTTT.

The chain employs TRBV7-9 and TRBJ1-1, with 8 nucleotides matching TRBD1. Losses at the gene ends were 5 bases for V and 1 base for J; bases not matched to a gene: 3. This CDR3 spans 14 amino acids. Germline V lookup: CDR1 SEHNR, CDR2 FQNEAQ (reference sequence). Written as DNA, the CDR3 is TGTGCCAGCAGCCACGGACAGGGGAACACTGAAGCTTTCTTT. This codes for CASSHGQGNTEAFF.